This TCR beta chain was documented in a study of blood T cells in healthy people across ages. Turning to the study itself: In model experiments, template switching was able to capture about one barcoded beta molecule for every two T cells that were present.

Through a sample-barcoded 5' primer and a J-beta primer mix, a second PCR was run for about 7 to 12 cycles. Template switching added a 12-random-nucleotide identifier to every cDNA molecule. A single record per CDR3 protein comes from TCRdb applying MiXCR to the 5' RACE reads. The profile shows over 950,000 distinct CDR3 sequences, 51% of them singletons. Healthy individuals of Caucasian origin from Russia, aged roughly 6 to 90, served as donors. The V and J ends lost 3 bases and 1 base respectively, with 14 bases between them. Germline CDR1 and CDR2: DFQATT and SNEGSKA (reference sequence). The CDR3 has 15 residues.

The V and J genes are TRBV20-1 and TRBJ2-3; D unresolved. This sequence was found in an older woman in good health. Sequenced: blood. CDR3 loop: CSASPDGFRTDTQYF. The CDR3 nucleotides read TGCAGTGCTAGCCCTGATGGGTTCCGCACAGATACGCAGTATTTT.